This T cell receptor (beta chain) was obtained from a study of beta chain features in type 1 diabetes. Turning to this clone: Its matching antigen is unknown. This specimen includes other DNA sequences encoding the same CDR3.

Findings of the study overall: Moderate yet significant TCRB CDR3 shortening was seen in Type 1 diabetes patients in all four CD4+ subsets.

The entirety of the isolated RNA underwent reverse transcription, so expressed TCRB transcripts were sequenced. Profiled with immunoSEQ multiplex PCR; TCRdb holds only in-frame clones, not every one. The table includes about 390,000 clones, around 9.6% detected once. The CDR3 length is 16 residues. Trimming cost V 3 bases and J 1 base; bases outside gene matches: 5. Per germline, CDR1 MDHEN and CDR2 SYDVKM. The V and J genes are TRBV28 and TRBJ2-7; 11 nucleotides match TRBD2. Sequences were obtained from central memory CD4+ T cells from blood. The sequence was collected from a man aged 25 to 45 with type 1 diabetes. The CDR3 protein is CASSLTGTSGSYEQYF. Here the CDR3 DNA reads TGTGCCAGCAGTTTGACCGGGACTAGCGGATCCTACGAGCAGTACTTC.